Listed below are T cell receptor beta chains from one sample, sequenced in a study of blood T cell repertoires in COVID-19. Assay used: immunoSEQ multiplex PCR; TCRdb lists only in-frame clones, some missing. The profile shows about 190,000 clones, roughly 86% of them singletons. Input material: peripheral blood. The receptors were sampled from a woman aged 65 to 85 with active or convalescent COVID-19. Each CDR3 is given with its conserved first and last residue. D genes are given only for firm matches. Size tells how often a clone was seen (once, few, many) or the class of an expanded clone, and some rows leave it out.

d_gene: TRBD2
v_gene: TRBV7-2
j_gene: TRBJ2-1
abundance: once
CDR3aa: CASSSVSGRAYNEQFF
CDR3nt: TGTGCCAGCAGCTCAGTGAGCGGGAGAGCTTACAATGAGCAGTTCTTC

d_gene: NA
v_gene: TRBV4-1
j_gene: TRBJ2-1
abundance: NA
CDR3aa: CASSHGVVHSYNEQFF
CDR3nt: TGCGCCAGCAGCCACGGGGTGGTCCACTCCTACAATGAGCAGTTCTTC

d_gene: TRBD2
v_gene: TRBV6-5
j_gene: TRBJ2-1
abundance: few
CDR3aa: CASTKTSGEQFF
CDR3nt: TGTGCCAGCACCAAGACTAGCGGGGAGCAGTTCTTC

d_gene: NA
v_gene: TRBV5-1
j_gene: TRBJ2-7
abundance: NA
CDR3aa: CASSVQGPAYEQYF
CDR3nt: TGCGCCAGCAGCGTGCAGGGGCCAGCCTACGAGCAGTACTTC

d_gene: NA
v_gene: TRBV2
j_gene: TRBJ2-5
abundance: NA
CDR3aa: CASTRGETQYF
CDR3nt: TGTGCCAGCACTCGAGGGGAGACCCAGTACTTC

d_gene: NA
v_gene: TRBV5-1
j_gene: TRBJ2-5
abundance: NA
CDR3aa: CASSSPRGLQETQYF
CDR3nt: TGCGCCAGCAGCTCCCCCCGAGGCCTCCAAGAGACCCAGTACTTC

d_gene: TRBD2
v_gene: TRBV10-2
j_gene: TRBJ2-3
abundance: NA
CDR3aa: CASSRGASGRTDTQYF
CDR3nt: TGCGCCAGCTCGCGGGGGGCTAGCGGGAGAACAGATACGCAGTATTTT

d_gene: NA
v_gene: TRBV18
j_gene: TRBJ1-1
abundance: NA
CDR3aa: CASSSRSGGGATLEAFF
CDR3nt: TGTGCCAGCTCATCACGAAGCGGGGGGGGTGCTACCTTGGAAGCTTTCTTT

d_gene: TRBD1
v_gene: TRBV23-1
j_gene: TRBJ2-2
abundance: NA
CDR3aa: CASSHPGQPNTGELFF
CDR3nt: TGCGCCAGCAGTCACCCGGGACAGCCGAACACCGGGGAGCTGTTTTTT

d_gene: NA
v_gene: TRBV15
j_gene: TRBJ1-5
abundance: NA
CDR3aa: CATSEGNQPQHF
CDR3nt: TGTGCCACCAGCGAGGGTAATCAGCCCCAGCATTTT

d_gene: TRBD1
v_gene: TRBV29-1
j_gene: TRBJ1-2
abundance: NA
CDR3aa: CSVDRGNYGYTF
CDR3nt: TGCAGCGTAGACAGGGGAAACTATGGCTACACCTTC

d_gene: TRBD1
v_gene: TRBV18
j_gene: TRBJ1-3
abundance: NA
CDR3aa: CASSPGTVSGNTIYF
CDR3nt: TGTGCCAGCTCACCAGGGACAGTCTCTGGAAACACCATATATTTT

d_gene: TRBD1
v_gene: TRBV6-1
j_gene: TRBJ2-7
abundance: NA
CDR3aa: CASSDSAGGQGVWVNF
CDR3nt: TGTGCCAGCAGTGATTCCGCGGGGGGACAGGGGGTTTGGGTCAACTTC

d_gene: TRBD1
v_gene: TRBV15
j_gene: TRBJ2-5
abundance: few
CDR3aa: CATSRDRRQGLGETQYF
CDR3nt: TGTGCCACCAGCAGAGATAGGAGACAGGGATTGGGAGAGACCCAGTACTTC

d_gene: NA
v_gene: TRBV4-1
j_gene: TRBJ2-7
abundance: NA
CDR3aa: CASSHDGSGTYEQYF
CDR3nt: TGCGCCAGCAGCCATGACGGTAGCGGCACCTACGAGCAGTACTTC

d_gene: TRBD2
v_gene: TRBV7-9
j_gene: TRBJ2-7
abundance: few
CDR3aa: CASSPMGASGSVFGYEQYF
CDR3nt: TGTGCCAGCAGCCCTATGGGGGCTAGCGGGAGCGTTTTCGGCTACGAGCAGTACTTC

d_gene: TRBD1
v_gene: TRBV10-3
j_gene: TRBJ1-2
abundance: NA
CDR3aa: CAISGGQGDYGYTF
CDR3nt: TGTGCCATCAGTGGGGGACAGGGGGACTATGGCTACACCTTC

d_gene: NA
v_gene: TRBV6-6
j_gene: TRBJ2-3
abundance: NA
CDR3aa: CASSYSTSTDTQYF
CDR3nt: TGTGCCAGCAGTTACTCTACTAGCACAGATACGCAGTATTTT

d_gene: TRBD2
v_gene: TRBV6-5
j_gene: TRBJ2-7
abundance: few
CDR3aa: CASSYGTSGNYEQYF
CDR3nt: TGTGCCAGCAGTTATGGCACTAGCGGGAACTACGAGCAGTACTTC

d_gene: TRBD1
v_gene: TRBV7-9
j_gene: TRBJ2-7
abundance: NA
CDR3aa: CATRDRAYEQYF
CDR3nt: TGTGCCACCCGTGACAGGGCGTACGAGCAGTACTTC

d_gene: NA
v_gene: TRBV27
j_gene: TRBJ1-2
abundance: NA
CDR3aa: CASSLGGPGGGYTF
CDR3nt: TGTGCCAGCAGTTTAGGCGGACCCGGGGGTGGCTACACCTTC

d_gene: NA
v_gene: TRBV10-1
j_gene: TRBJ2-7
abundance: NA
CDR3aa: CASTEPTPSSYEQYF
CDR3nt: TGCGCCAGCACCGAACCGACGCCTAGCTCCTACGAGCAGTACTTC

d_gene: NA
v_gene: TRBV30
j_gene: TRBJ1-5
abundance: once
CDR3aa: CAWSLNSNQPQHF
CDR3nt: TGTGCCTGGAGTCTAAATAGCAATCAGCCCCAGCATTTT

d_gene: NA
v_gene: TRBV11-2
j_gene: TRBJ2-3
abundance: NA
CDR3aa: CASSSTGASATDTQYF
CDR3nt: TGTGCCAGCAGCTCGACAGGCGCATCGGCCACAGATACGCAGTATTTT

d_gene: TRBD2
v_gene: TRBV4-2
j_gene: TRBJ2-5
abundance: NA
CDR3aa: CASSQVRAPVLAGGRETQYF
CDR3nt: TGTGCCAGCAGCCAAGTACGGGCCCCTGTCCTAGCGGGAGGGAGAGAGACCCAGTACTTC

d_gene: TRBD1
v_gene: TRBV27
j_gene: TRBJ1-2
abundance: NA
CDR3aa: CASSISGTGHYGYTF
CDR3nt: TGTGCCAGCAGTATCTCCGGGACAGGGCACTATGGCTACACCTTC

d_gene: TRBD1
v_gene: TRBV6-6
j_gene: TRBJ1-5
abundance: NA
CDR3aa: CASSYSPRGGYQPQHF
CDR3nt: TGTGCCAGCAGTTACTCTCCGAGAGGGGGCTATCAGCCCCAGCATTTT

d_gene: NA
v_gene: TRBV5-1
j_gene: TRBJ2-5
abundance: NA
CDR3aa: CASSLVDFRQETQYF
CDR3nt: TGCGCCAGCAGCTTGGTGGACTTCCGCCAAGAGACCCAGTACTTC

d_gene: TRBD2
v_gene: TRBV5-1
j_gene: TRBJ2-7
abundance: few
CDR3aa: CASHREGIELSPYEQYF
CDR3nt: TGCGCCAGTCATCGGGAGGGAATCGAATTGTCACCCTACGAGCAGTACTTC

d_gene: NA
v_gene: TRBV2
j_gene: TRBJ2-6
abundance: once
CDR3aa: CASTEESGANVLTF
CDR3nt: TGTGCCAGCACGGAGGAGTCTGGGGCCAACGTCCTGACTTTC

d_gene: TRBD1
v_gene: TRBV24-1
j_gene: TRBJ2-6
abundance: once
CDR3aa: CATSLGGAYGSGANVLTF
CDR3nt: TGTGCCACCAGCCTAGGGGGCGCTTACGGCTCTGGGGCCAACGTCCTGACTTTC

d_gene: TRBD1
v_gene: TRBV19
j_gene: TRBJ1-5
abundance: NA
CDR3aa: CASSGQGGQPQHF
CDR3nt: TGTGCCAGTAGTGGACAGGGTGGGCAGCCCCAGCATTTT

d_gene: TRBD1
v_gene: TRBV5-5
j_gene: TRBJ2-2
abundance: NA
CDR3aa: CASSKRQGSDTGELFF
CDR3nt: TGTGCCAGCAGCAAAAGACAGGGGAGTGACACCGGGGAGCTGTTTTTT

d_gene: TRBD1
v_gene: TRBV11-1
j_gene: TRBJ2-5
abundance: NA
CDR3aa: CASSLGTGLYQETQYF
CDR3nt: TGTGCCAGCAGCCTCGGGACAGGGTTGTACCAAGAGACCCAGTACTTC

d_gene: TRBD2
v_gene: TRBV3-1/TRBV3-2
j_gene: TRBJ2-3
abundance: NA
CDR3aa: CASSQVGGRAPGDTQYF
CDR3nt: TGTGCCAGCAGCCAAGTAGGAGGGAGGGCCCCGGGAGATACGCAGTATTTT

d_gene: NA
v_gene: TRBV14
j_gene: TRBJ1-1
abundance: once
CDR3aa: CASSMRRGSTEAFF
CDR3nt: TGTGCCAGCAGCATGAGGAGGGGTAGCACTGAAGCTTTCTTT

d_gene: TRBD1
v_gene: TRBV10-1
j_gene: TRBJ1-5
abundance: NA
CDR3aa: CASSHYRGNQPQHF
CDR3nt: TGCGCCAGCAGTCACTACAGGGGGAATCAGCCCCAGCATTTT

d_gene: NA
v_gene: TRBV27
j_gene: TRBJ2-2
abundance: NA
CDR3aa: CASSVRESGELFF
CDR3nt: TGTGCCAGCAGCGTTCGGGAGTCCGGGGAGCTGTTTTTT

d_gene: NA
v_gene: TRBV2
j_gene: TRBJ1-6
abundance: few
CDR3aa: CASYSPRRTFNSPLHF
CDR3nt: TGTGCCAGTTATAGTCCCAGGCGAACTTTTAATTCACCCCTCCACTTT

d_gene: NA
v_gene: TRBV6-5
j_gene: TRBJ2-7
abundance: once
CDR3aa: CASSSRPNYEQYF
CDR3nt: TGTGCCAGCAGTTCTCGCCCTAACTACGAGCAGTACTTC

d_gene: NA
v_gene: TRBV5-1
j_gene: TRBJ1-3
abundance: few
CDR3aa: CASSLDSLSGNTIYF
CDR3nt: TGCGCCAGCAGTCTGGACAGCCTCTCCGGAAACACCATATATTTT

d_gene: NA
v_gene: TRBV7-9
j_gene: TRBJ1-2
abundance: NA
CDR3aa: CASSAQAFYGYTF
CDR3nt: TGTGCCAGCAGCGCACAGGCCTTCTATGGCTACACCTTC

d_gene: NA
v_gene: TRBV6-6
j_gene: TRBJ2-7
abundance: NA
CDR3aa: CASRPQGGYEQYF
CDR3nt: TGTGCCAGCAGACCCCAGGGGGGCTACGAGCAGTACTTC

d_gene: NA
v_gene: TRBV19
j_gene: TRBJ1-1
abundance: NA
CDR3aa: CASSPPGKLMNTEAFF
CDR3nt: TGTGCCAGTAGTCCCCCAGGGAAGCTCATGAACACTGAAGCTTTCTTT

d_gene: TRBD2
v_gene: TRBV13
j_gene: TRBJ2-3
abundance: NA
CDR3aa: CASSLLPGGEIPDTQYF
CDR3nt: TGTGCCAGCAGCTTGCTGCCGGGAGGCGAGATCCCAGATACGCAGTATTTT

d_gene: NA
v_gene: TRBV19
j_gene: TRBJ1-1
abundance: once
CDR3aa: CASSYMGREAFF
CDR3nt: TGTGCCAGTAGTTACATGGGGCGTGAAGCTTTCTTT

d_gene: TRBD1
v_gene: TRBV5-5
j_gene: TRBJ1-5
abundance: NA
CDR3aa: CASSLAGDRGAQHF
CDR3nt: TGTGCCAGCAGCTTGGCTGGGGACAGGGGAGCCCAGCATTTT

d_gene: NA
v_gene: TRBV18
j_gene: TRBJ2-4
abundance: NA
CDR3aa: CASSPSPPKNIQYF
CDR3nt: TGTGCCAGCTCACCTAGCCCTCCCAAGAACATTCAGTACTTC

d_gene: NA
v_gene: TRBV18
j_gene: TRBJ1-1
abundance: NA
CDR3aa: CASSPPLRGGVGNTEAFF
CDR3nt: TGTGCCAGCTCACCACCCCTCCGGGGAGGGGTGGGGAACACTGAAGCTTTCTTT

d_gene: TRBD1
v_gene: TRBV2
j_gene: TRBJ1-2
abundance: once
CDR3aa: CASRDRQGANGYTF
CDR3nt: TGTGCCAGCAGGGATCGGCAGGGGGCGAATGGCTACACCTTC